These T cell receptor beta chains were read from a single sample in a study of early T cells in non-severe SARS-CoV-2 infection. From the 5' RACE reads, TCRdb called clonotypes with MiXCR, one entry per CDR3 protein. Of under 60,000 distinct CDR3 sequences in the sample, 6.5% to 9% were seen once. The source material was whole blood. The receptors here all came from an adult who was a healthcare worker with PCR-confirmed SARS-CoV-2 infection or an uninfected control (not recorded which). CDR3s include the opening cysteine and the closing phenylalanine or tryptophan. D genes are given only for firm matches. Not all rows give a size; the values are once, few, many and, for expanded clones, a class.

v_call: TRBV7-9; clone_size: -; d_call: -; j_call: TRBJ2-7; cdr3_nt: TGTGCCACCGGGGGCTACCTCTACGAGCAGTACTTC; cdr3_aa: CATGGYLYEQYF
v_call: TRBV5-4; clone_size: -; d_call: TRBD1; j_call: TRBJ2-2; cdr3_nt: TGTGCCAGCAGCCGACAGGGTCAGGACACCGGGGAGCTGTTTTTT; cdr3_aa: CASSRQGQDTGELFF
v_call: TRBV7-2; clone_size: few; d_call: TRBD1; j_call: TRBJ2-7; cdr3_nt: TGTGCCAGCAGCACGGGACAGCCTAGGAGCTCCTACGAGCAGTACTTC; cdr3_aa: CASSTGQPRSSYEQYF
v_call: TRBV6-6; clone_size: -; d_call: -; j_call: TRBJ2-1; cdr3_nt: TGTGCCAGCAGTTCCCAGTTCCGGGGAAATGAGCAGTTCTTC; cdr3_aa: CASSSQFRGNEQFF
v_call: TRBV3-1; clone_size: -; d_call: -; j_call: TRBJ2-7; cdr3_nt: TGTGCCAGCAGCGGCCGGACCGCTATTTACGAGCAGTACTTC; cdr3_aa: CASSGRTAIYEQYF
v_call: TRBV7-2; clone_size: -; d_call: -; j_call: TRBJ1-1; cdr3_nt: TGTGCCAGCAGCTTAGTGGCAGTGAACACTGAAGCTTTCTTT; cdr3_aa: CASSLVAVNTEAFF
v_call: TRBV11-3; clone_size: many; d_call: -; j_call: TRBJ2-7; cdr3_nt: TGTGCCAGCAGCTTAGATCTGCTATCTAGGGAGCAGTACTTC; cdr3_aa: CASSLDLLSREQYF
v_call: TRBV10-1; clone_size: many; d_call: -; j_call: TRBJ2-2; cdr3_nt: TGCGCCAGCAGTCATATGGTCCAGGGAGGACCCGGGGAGCTGTTTTTT; cdr3_aa: CASSHMVQGGPGELFF
v_call: TRBV4-1; clone_size: many; d_call: TRBD1; j_call: TRBJ1-1; cdr3_nt: TGCGCCAGCAGCTCACGGACAGGCAACACTGAAGCTTTCTTT; cdr3_aa: CASSSRTGNTEAFF
v_call: TRBV7-2; clone_size: few; d_call: -; j_call: TRBJ2-3; cdr3_nt: TGTGCCAGCAGCTTAGCGGCTCAGGGAGGACCAGATACGCAGTATTTT; cdr3_aa: CASSLAAQGGPDTQYF
v_call: TRBV24-1; clone_size: many; d_call: TRBD1; j_call: TRBJ2-2; cdr3_nt: TGTGCCACCAGTGGGCGAGAGGGGGCCCGAAGCACCGGGGAGCTGTTTTTT; cdr3_aa: CATSGREGARSTGELFF
v_call: TRBV7-2; clone_size: -; d_call: -; j_call: TRBJ2-7; cdr3_nt: TGTGCCAGCATGGGGGGCCGATCCTACGAGCAGTACTTC; cdr3_aa: CASMGGRSYEQYF
v_call: TRBV7-9; clone_size: -; d_call: -; j_call: TRBJ1-2; cdr3_nt: TGTGCCAGCAGCTTAGCGCGGGGGCACTACACCTTC; cdr3_aa: CASSLARGHYTF
v_call: TRBV12-3/TRBV12-4; clone_size: -; d_call: -; j_call: TRBJ2-2; cdr3_nt: TGTGCCAGCAGTTATGGGGCCGGGGAGCTGTTTTTT; cdr3_aa: CASSYGAGELFF
v_call: TRBV11-2; clone_size: few; d_call: -; j_call: TRBJ2-2; cdr3_nt: TGTGCCAGCAGTTCGACATCCAACACCGGGGAGCTGTTTTTT; cdr3_aa: CASSSTSNTGELFF
v_call: TRBV29-1; clone_size: many; d_call: -; j_call: TRBJ2-7; cdr3_nt: TGCAGCGTTGAAGTCTGGACGGGAACCTACGAGCAGTACTTC; cdr3_aa: CSVEVWTGTYEQYF
v_call: TRBV29-1; clone_size: -; d_call: -; j_call: TRBJ1-3; cdr3_nt: TGCAGCGTTGAAGATTACAGGGATGGGCCTGGAAACACCATATATTTT; cdr3_aa: CSVEDYRDGPGNTIYF
v_call: TRBV18; clone_size: many; d_call: TRBD1; j_call: TRBJ1-1; cdr3_nt: TGTGCCAGCTCTCTCGGACAGGGGAATTTCTTT; cdr3_aa: CASSLGQGNFF
v_call: TRBV12-3/TRBV12-4; clone_size: -; d_call: TRBD1; j_call: TRBJ1-5; cdr3_nt: TGTGCCAGCAGTTTAGACAGGGGGGCCAATCAGCCCCAGCATTTT; cdr3_aa: CASSLDRGANQPQHF
v_call: TRBV7-2; clone_size: few; d_call: TRBD1; j_call: TRBJ1-5; cdr3_nt: TGTGCCAGCAGCACCAACAGGGGCAGCAATCAGCCCCAGCATTTT; cdr3_aa: CASSTNRGSNQPQHF
v_call: TRBV5-4; clone_size: -; d_call: -; j_call: TRBJ1-1; cdr3_nt: TGTGCCAGCAGCTTGGAAGTCATGAACACTGAAGCTTTCTTT; cdr3_aa: CASSLEVMNTEAFF
v_call: TRBV9; clone_size: few; d_call: TRBD2; j_call: TRBJ2-7; cdr3_nt: TGTGCCAGCAGCGCCGGGACTAGCGGGGTCTACGAGCAGTACTTC; cdr3_aa: CASSAGTSGVYEQYF
v_call: TRBV11-3; clone_size: -; d_call: -; j_call: TRBJ1-1; cdr3_nt: TGTGCCAGCAGGAGCACAGGGAACACTGAAGCTTTCTTT; cdr3_aa: CASRSTGNTEAFF
v_call: TRBV20-1; clone_size: many; d_call: -; j_call: TRBJ1-1; cdr3_nt: TGCAGTGCAAGGAGACAGAGTCCCGCGAACACTGAAGCTTTCTTT; cdr3_aa: CSARRQSPANTEAFF
v_call: TRBV20-1; clone_size: few; d_call: -; j_call: TRBJ1-1; cdr3_nt: TGCAGTGCCCCGGACGGGGGGTCTGAAGCTTTCTTT; cdr3_aa: CSAPDGGSEAFF
v_call: TRBV6-2/TRBV6-3; clone_size: few; d_call: TRBD2; j_call: TRBJ2-1; cdr3_nt: TGTGCCAGCAGTTACCCAACCCAGCGGGAAGTCAATGAGCAGTTCTTC; cdr3_aa: CASSYPTQREVNEQFF
v_call: TRBV6-1; clone_size: -; d_call: TRBD1; j_call: TRBJ2-7; cdr3_nt: TGTGCCAGCTGGGGACAGATCTCCTACGAGCAGTACTTC; cdr3_aa: CASWGQISYEQYF
v_call: TRBV6-6; clone_size: few; d_call: -; j_call: TRBJ1-1; cdr3_nt: TGTGCCAGCCATAACCGGGGGAACACTGAAGCTTTCTTT; cdr3_aa: CASHNRGNTEAFF